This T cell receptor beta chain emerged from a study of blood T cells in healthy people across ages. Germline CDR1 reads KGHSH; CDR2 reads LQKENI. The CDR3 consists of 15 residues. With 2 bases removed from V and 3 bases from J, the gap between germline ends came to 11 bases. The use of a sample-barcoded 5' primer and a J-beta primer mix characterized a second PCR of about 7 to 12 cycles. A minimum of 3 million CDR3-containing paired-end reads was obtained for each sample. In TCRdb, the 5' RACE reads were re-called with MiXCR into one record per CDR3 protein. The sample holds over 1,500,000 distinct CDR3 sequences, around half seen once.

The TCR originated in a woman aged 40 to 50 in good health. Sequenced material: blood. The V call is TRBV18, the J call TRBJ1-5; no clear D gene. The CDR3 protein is CASSPDGQANQPQHF. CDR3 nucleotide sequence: TGTGCCAGCTCACCAGACGGGCAGGCCAATCAGCCCCAGCATTTT.